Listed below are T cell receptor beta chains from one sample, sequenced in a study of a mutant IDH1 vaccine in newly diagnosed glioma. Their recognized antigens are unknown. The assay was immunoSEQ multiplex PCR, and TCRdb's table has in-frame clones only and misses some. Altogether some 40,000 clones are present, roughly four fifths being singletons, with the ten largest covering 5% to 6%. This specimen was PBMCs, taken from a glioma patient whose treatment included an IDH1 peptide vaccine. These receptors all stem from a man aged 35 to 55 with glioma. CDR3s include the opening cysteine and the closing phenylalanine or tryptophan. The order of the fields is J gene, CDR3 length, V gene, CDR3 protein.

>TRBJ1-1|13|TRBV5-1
CASSLVPNTEAFF
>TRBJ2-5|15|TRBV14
CASSQDWNTQETQYF
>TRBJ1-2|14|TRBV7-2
CASSLGGTGLGYTF
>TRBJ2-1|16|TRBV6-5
CASSYAGTSSYNEQFF
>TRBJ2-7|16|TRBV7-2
CASSLRTSGGAYEQYF
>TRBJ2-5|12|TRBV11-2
CASSFGGKTQYF
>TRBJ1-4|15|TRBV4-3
CASSQAWGGEEKLFF
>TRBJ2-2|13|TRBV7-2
CASSFKAPGELFF
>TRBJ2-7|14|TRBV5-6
CASSGDRGPVEQYF
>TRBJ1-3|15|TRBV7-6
CASSLGLNSGNTIYF
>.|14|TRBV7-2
CASSLAGMVNEQYF
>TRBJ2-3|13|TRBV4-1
CASSQAQRLTQYF
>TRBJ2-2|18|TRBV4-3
CASTPLATSGSGTGELFF
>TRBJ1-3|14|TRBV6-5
CASSYGISGNTIYF
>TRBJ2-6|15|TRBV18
CASSPWSAGANVLTF
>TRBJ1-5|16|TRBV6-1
CASSESGPYSNQPQHF
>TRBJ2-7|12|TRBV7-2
CASSDRGRFLYF
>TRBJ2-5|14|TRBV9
CASSVDPATGTQYF
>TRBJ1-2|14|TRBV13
CASSLVAGLYGYTF
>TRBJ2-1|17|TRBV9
CASSVELRQGPYNEQFF
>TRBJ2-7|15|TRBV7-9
CASSDREGLGHEQYF
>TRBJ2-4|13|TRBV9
CASSVQAKNIQYF
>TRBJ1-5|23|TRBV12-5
CASGLVWSGQDNPRGLGNQPQHF
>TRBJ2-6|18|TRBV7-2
CASSFGAGVPSGANVLTF
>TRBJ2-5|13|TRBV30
CASANGVTGTQYF
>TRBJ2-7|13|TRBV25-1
CASSGWGADEQYF
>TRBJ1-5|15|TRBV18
CASSPEGGSRQPQHF
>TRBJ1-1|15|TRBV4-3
CASSLSDRLNTEAFF
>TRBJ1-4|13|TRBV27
CASRTGKSGKLFF